The 6 T cell receptor beta chains reported below all come from one sample, sequenced in a study of cytomegalovirus exposure and HLA in healthy donors (dated by TCRdb to about 2017). The library was obtained by the immunoSEQ multiplex PCR assay. The multiplex PCR relied on a mix of 60 forward primers for TCR Vbeta segments and 13 reverse primers for TCR Jbeta segments. Here the immuneACCESS table is served through TCRdb, limited to in-frame sequences with V and J called. Missing clones are a known gap in these copies; in checked studies unresolved V genes cover under half, and the rest lacks a known reason. Here the sample has 150,000 to 200,000 clones; about 76% occur a single time. Roughly 7% of the sample goes to the ten largest clones. Sequenced: PBMCs. These receptors came from a male donor in good health and CMV-seropositive.

The V gene is TRBV19, the J gene TRBJ1-2; no reliable D call. The V end was cut by 0 bases, the J end by 8 bases, with 10 bases between. The CDR3 totals 13 residues. In germline, CDR1 is LNHDA, CDR2 SQIVND (reference sequence). The CDR3 DNA reads TGTGCCAGTAGTATAGAGGCGGGAGGAGGCTACACCTTC. This codes for CASSIEAGGGYTF.

The chain employs TRBV5-6 and TRBJ2-4, with 7 bases fitting TRBD1. CDR3 length: 16 residues. Germline assignment: CDR1 SGHDT and CDR2 YYEEEE. The junction had 9 bases not matched to a gene; V was cut back by 0 bases and J by 6 bases. Here the CDR3 DNA reads TGTGCCAGCAGCTTGGCAACAGGGGCGGATAGAAACATTCAGTACTTC. As protein: CASSLATGADRNIQYF.

This chain links TRBV10-1 with TRBJ2-1, with D possibly being TRBD2 (5 bases). This CDR3 has 14 residues. The germline gives CDR1 WNHNN, CDR2 SYGVQD (reference sequence). V lost 2 bases and J 1 base, leaving 6 bases between the germline ends. CDR3 in amino acids: CASSERTSYNEQFF. CDR3 DNA sequence: TGCGCCAGCAGTGAGAGGACTTCCTACAATGAGCAGTTCTTC.

The chain uses TRBV27 and TRBJ1-2; maybe TRBD1 (6 bases). CDR1 is MNHEY and CDR2 is SMNVEV in the germline V gene (reference sequence). Between the trimmed V and J ends, which lost 6 bases and 6 bases, there was a span of 14 bases. There are 13 residues in the CDR3. Here the CDR3 DNA reads TGTGCCAGCAGAACTTACGACAGGAATGGCTACACCTTC. Translated, it gives CASRTYDRNGYTF.

This clone has just one count. The gene calls are TRBV30 and TRBJ2-5; 10 bases fit TRBD1. The V gene end was trimmed by 8 bases and the J gene end by 1 base; junction bases not matched to a gene: 4. In germline, CDR1 is GTSNPN, CDR2 SVGIG (reference sequence). The CDR3 length is 13 residues. The CDR3: CAAGQGFQETQYF. The CDR3 bases are TGTGCCGCGGGACAGGGGTTCCAAGAGACCCAGTACTTC.

The rearrangement joins TRBV19 to TRBJ1-2; unclear D gene. Trimming stripped 7 bases from V and 7 bases from J, with 22 bases between. CDR3 length: 15 amino acids. The germline V gene encodes CDR1 LNHDA and CDR2 SQIVND (reference sequence). The DNA of the CDR3 is TGTGCCAGTAACCCTATGGGAGGGCCCCATGCTGGCTACACCTTC. It encodes CASNPMGGPHAGYTF.